Following are 19 T cell receptor beta chains from one sample sequenced in a study of cytomegalovirus exposure and HLA in healthy donors. A multiplex PCR was run with 60 Vbeta primers and 13 Jbeta primers. TCRdb keeps only in-frame clones here, not all; method: immunoSEQ multiplex PCR. The sample holds approximately 100,000 clones, roughly 77% seen once. Sequences were obtained from PBMCs. These receptors were taken from a woman between 45 and 60 years old in good health and CMV-seropositive.

To note about this clone: The junction does not match germline at one end; this may be a read error. This rearrangement joins TRBV7-9 to TRBJ2-5; the match to TRBD2 covers 8 bases. Germline values: CDR1 SEHNR, CDR2 FQNEAQ (reference sequence). CDR3 size: 19 residues. In DNA, the CDR3 is TGTTCCAGCAGCTTACCCCCCGGCCCCCCTCCGGGAGGGACCGAGACCCAGTACTTC. Translating gives CSSSLPPGPPPGGTETQYF.

The gene calls are TRBV7-9 and TRBJ2-1, with D maybe TRBD2 (5 bases). Germline lookup yields CDR1 SEHNR and CDR2 FQNEAQ (reference sequence). V was clipped by 5 bases and J by 4 bases, with 18 bases between them. The CDR3 has 16 amino acids. The CDR3 is CASSPTEDSHYNEQFF. CDR3 DNA sequence: TGTGCCAGCAGCCCCACCGAGGACTCGCATTACAATGAGCAGTTCTTC.

The table lists this clone with a few counts. The V gene is TRBV13, the J gene TRBJ2-5; D not resolved. V lost 5 bases to trimming and J lost 1 base, with 8 bases between them. The CDR3 is 13 amino acids. CDR1 PRHDT and CDR2 FYEKMQ come from the germline V gene (reference sequence). The chain's CDR3 is CASSLAAQETQYF. In DNA form, the CDR3 reads TGTGCCAGCAGCCTGGCGGCCCAAGAGACCCAGTACTTC. The full variable domain, rest sourced from reference TRBV13 and TRBJ2-5, is AAGVIQSPRHLIKEKRETATLKCYPIPRHDTVYWYQQGPGQDPQFLISFYEKMQSDKGSIPDRFSAQQFSDYHSELNMSSLELGDSALYFCASSLAAQETQYFGPGTRLLVL.

The count of this clone is one. This rearrangement joins TRBV15 to TRBJ2-2; 9 positions agree with TRBD1. V shed 3 bases and J 3 bases; nucleotides not matched to a gene: 5. The CDR3 extends over 16 amino acids. Germline V CDR1 and CDR2: LNHNV, YYDKDF (reference sequence). The CDR3 nucleotides are TGTGCCACCAGCAGGGAAAGGACAGGGGACACCGGGGAGCTGTTTTTT. It codes for CATSRERTGDTGELFF.

This clone was seen once. This rearrangement joins TRBV6-6 to TRBJ2-7; 7 positions agree with TRBD2. The CDR3 length is 16 residues. V dropped 2 bases and J dropped 2; count of bases not matched to a gene: 9. Germline loops: CDR1 MNHNY, CDR2 SVGAGI (reference sequence). In DNA form, the CDR3 reads TGTGCCAGCAGTTACGGTGAGCGGGGACCCACCTACGAGCAGTACTTC. It specifies CASSYGERGPTYEQYF.

This clone has a handful of counts. V usage is TRBV6-1 and J usage is TRBJ1-2; 9 bases match TRBD1. CDR1 MNHNS and CDR2 SASEGT come from the germline V gene. V lost 2 bases, J lost 4 bases, and 11 bases stayed unmatched. The CDR3 length is 17 residues. CDR3 bases: TGTGCCAGCAGTGAACCAACGACAGGGGGGAAGAGCTATGGCTACACCTTC. Translation gives CASSEPTTGGKSYGYTF.

The chain combines TRBV5-1 with TRBJ1-1; D uncertain. This CDR3 has 14 residues. Between the trimmed V and J ends, which lost 4 bases and 6 bases, there was a span of 16 bases. Germline lookup yields CDR1 SGHRS and CDR2 YFSETQ. The CDR3 coding sequence is TGCGCCAGCAGCCTGGGAGGCCCTTCGGCTGAAGCTTTCTTT. It codes for CASSLGGPSAEAFF.

The chain joins TRBV2 to TRBJ1-2, with D tentatively TRBD1 (6 bases). Germline V lookup: CDR1 SNHLY, CDR2 FYNNEI. The CDR3 is 15 residues long. Trimming shortened V by 7 bases and J by 0 bases, and 15 bases separated the two germline ends. CDR3 DNA sequence: TGTGCCAGCACCTACACCAGGGGAACTAACTATGGCTACACCTTC. Its protein is CASTYTRGTNYGYTF.

This clone was seen more than once but under ten times. The rearrangement joins TRBV29-1 to TRBJ2-1; 7 positions agree with TRBD1. This CDR3 is 11 amino acids long. Germline assignment: CDR1 SQVTM and CDR2 ANQGSEA. The V and J ends lost 6 bases and 8 bases, in that order; junction bases with no gene match: 4. Here the CDR3 DNA reads TGCAGCGTGGACAGGATAGATGAGCAGTTCTTC. Amino acid sequence: CSVDRIDEQFF.

This clone has ten or more counts. J is TRBJ2-7 and V is TRBV5-8; 11 nucleotides match TRBD2. The V gene's germline CDR1 is SGHTS and CDR2 YDEGEE. CDR3 length: 14 residues. V was pared by 7 bases and J by 5 bases, with 8 bases of the junction left unmatched. Written as DNA, the CDR3 is TGTGCCAGCCGACGACTAGCGGGAACCAACGAGCAGTACTTC. This translates into CASRRLAGTNEQYF. Full variable domain (outside the CDR3, taken from reference TRBV5-8 and TRBJ2-7): EAGVTQSPTHLIKTRGQQATLRCSPISGHTSVYWYQQALGLGLQFLLWYDEGEERNRGNFPPRFSGRQFPNYSSELNVNALELEDSALYLCASRRLAGTNEQYFGPGTRLTVT.

This clone appeared once. CDR3 amino acids: CASSEYIPGAEAFF. DNA of the CDR3: TGTGCCAGCAGTGAATATATTCCGGGAGCTGAAGCTTTCTTT. The chain carries TRBV25-1 and TRBJ1-1; D remains unclear. The CDR3 contains 14 residues. V dropped 0 bases and J dropped 6 bases, with 11 bases sitting between them. CDR1 and CDR2 (germline): MGHDK, SYGVNS.

V gene TRBV9 combines with J gene TRBJ2-3; tentative D call: TRBD2 (7 bases). Trimming cost V 2 bases and J 4 bases, with 14 bases left between them. CDR1 and CDR2 (germline): SGDLS, YYNGEE. This CDR3 spans 15 amino acids. The CDR3 DNA reads as TGTGCCAGCAGCGTGGGTCCGGGGGGCGCAGATACGCAGTATTTT. It specifies CASSVGPGGADTQYF. Filled out from reference TRBV9 and TRBJ2-3, the complete variable domain reads DSGVTQTPKHLITATGQRVTLRCSPRSGDLSVYWYQQSLDQGLQFLIQYYNGEERAKGNILERFSAQQFPDLHSELNLSSLELGDSALYFCASSVGPGGADTQYFGPGTRLTVL.

The rearrangement uses TRBV2 and TRBJ1-2, with D possibly matching TRBD1 (5 bases). Looked up from germline, CDR1 is SNHLY and CDR2 is FYNNEI. Trimming stripped 2 bases from V and 4 bases from J, with 8 bases between. The CDR3 is made up of 13 amino acids. CDR3 nucleotides: TGTGCCAGCAGTGAACGGACAAGCTATGGCTACACCTTC. It specifies CASSERTSYGYTF.

The rearrangement uses TRBV15 and TRBJ1-3; D may be TRBD1 (6 bases). Per germline, CDR1 LNHNV and CDR2 YYDKDF (reference sequence). This CDR3 comprises 16 residues. The ends were cut back, 5 bases at V and 3 bases at J, with 17 bases in the middle. The CDR3 DNA reads TGTGCCACCAGCTCCGACAGGTTTGCTGTTGGAAACACCATATATTTT. It yields the protein CATSSDRFAVGNTIYF.

V gene TRBV7-6 combines with J gene TRBJ1-1; possible D gene TRBD1, 5 bases. There are 17 residues in the CDR3. Germline CDR1 is SGHVS and CDR2 is FNYEAQ. The V gene lost 1 base and the J gene lost 6 bases, with 21 bases spanning the gap. CDR3 protein: CASSLEINLKGSSEAFF. Here the CDR3 DNA reads TGTGCCAGCAGCTTAGAGATTAACCTGAAGGGGTCGTCTGAAGCTTTCTTT. The variable domain in full, completed from reference TRBV7-6 and TRBJ1-1, reads GAGVSQSPRYKVTKRGQDVALRCDPISGHVSLYWYRQALGQGPEFLTYFNYEAQQDKSGLPNDRFSAERPEGSISTLTIQRTEQRDSAMYRCASSLEINLKGSSEAFFGQGTRLTVV.

V gene TRBV7-9 combines with J gene TRBJ1-1, with D perhaps TRBD1 (6 bases). The CDR3 is 16 residues long. V lost 1 base, J lost 0 bases, and 12 bases lay in between. Germline V lookup: CDR1 SEHNR, CDR2 FQNEAQ (reference sequence). DNA for the CDR3: TGTGCCAGCAGCTTAGTTTTGGGACACATGAACACTGAAGCTTTCTTT. This gives the protein CASSLVLGHMNTEAFF.

V and J are TRBV5-1 and TRBJ1-2, with 8 bases identical to TRBD1. Per the germline V gene, CDR1 is SGHRS and CDR2 is YFSETQ. This CDR3 region has 13 residues. V lost 4 bases to trimming and J lost 3 bases; unmatched junction nucleotides: 2. DNA of the CDR3: TGCGCCAGCAGCCTACAGGGGGACTATGGCTACACCTTC. This gives the protein CASSLQGDYGYTF.

The chain has TRBV5-4 and TRBJ2-7; 7 positions match TRBD2. Per germline, CDR1 SGHNT and CDR2 YYREEE (reference sequence). This CDR3 region has 14 residues. Trimming took 10 bases from V and 1 from J; bases not matched to a gene: 11. CDR3: CAAGGRDVSYEQYF. DNA of the CDR3: TGTGCCGCCGGGGGGAGGGACGTTTCCTACGAGCAGTACTTC.

This chain joins TRBV14 and TRBJ1-2; 9 positions agree with TRBD1. Germline assignment: CDR1 SGHDN and CDR2 FVKESK. CDR3 length equals 15 residues. Losses at the gene ends were 3 bases for V and 4 bases for J; bases not matched to a gene: 6. CDR3 sequence reads: CASSHGRDRVYGYTF. The CDR3 nucleotides read TGTGCCAGCAGCCACGGCAGGGACAGGGTCTATGGCTACACCTTC.